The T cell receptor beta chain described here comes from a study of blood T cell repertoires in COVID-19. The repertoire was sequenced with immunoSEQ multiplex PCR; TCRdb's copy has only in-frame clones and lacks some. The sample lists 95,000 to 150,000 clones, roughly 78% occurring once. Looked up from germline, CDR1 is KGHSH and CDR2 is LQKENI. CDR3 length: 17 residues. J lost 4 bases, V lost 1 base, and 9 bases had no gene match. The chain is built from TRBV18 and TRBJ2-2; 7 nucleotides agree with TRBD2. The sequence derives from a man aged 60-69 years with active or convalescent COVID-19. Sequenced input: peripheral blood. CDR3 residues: CASSPQGQAGITGELFF. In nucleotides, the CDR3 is TGTGCCAGCTCACCACAGGGCCAAGCGGGAATCACCGGGGAGCTGTTTTTT. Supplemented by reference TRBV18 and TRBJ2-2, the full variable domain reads NAGVMQNPRHLVRRRGQEARLRCSPMKGHSHVYWYRQLPEEGLKFMVYLQKENIIDESGMPKERFSAEFPKEGPSILRIQQVVRGDSAAYFCASSPQGQAGITGELFFGEGSRLTVL.